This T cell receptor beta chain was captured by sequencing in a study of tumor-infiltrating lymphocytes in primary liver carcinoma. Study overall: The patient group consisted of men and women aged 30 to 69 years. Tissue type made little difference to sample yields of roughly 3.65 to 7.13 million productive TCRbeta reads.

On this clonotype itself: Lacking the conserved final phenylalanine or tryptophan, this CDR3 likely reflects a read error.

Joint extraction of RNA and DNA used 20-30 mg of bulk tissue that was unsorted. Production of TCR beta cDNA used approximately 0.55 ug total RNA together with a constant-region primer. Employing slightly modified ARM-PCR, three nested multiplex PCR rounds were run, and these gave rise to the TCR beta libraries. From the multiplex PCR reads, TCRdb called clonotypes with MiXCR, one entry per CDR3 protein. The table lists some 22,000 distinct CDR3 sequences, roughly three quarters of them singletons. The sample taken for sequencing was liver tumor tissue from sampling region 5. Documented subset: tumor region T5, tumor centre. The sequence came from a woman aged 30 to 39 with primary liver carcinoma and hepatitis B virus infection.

The CDR3 region is CASNPGRNTGELFS. CDR3 bases: TGTGCCAGCAACCCAGGACGGAACACCGGGGAGCTGTTTTCT. The chain carries TRBV14 and TRBJ2-2; no reliable D call. V was pared by 7 bases and J by 1 base, with 10 bases between. This CDR3 has 14 residues. CDR1 is SGHDN and CDR2 is FVKESK in the germline V gene.